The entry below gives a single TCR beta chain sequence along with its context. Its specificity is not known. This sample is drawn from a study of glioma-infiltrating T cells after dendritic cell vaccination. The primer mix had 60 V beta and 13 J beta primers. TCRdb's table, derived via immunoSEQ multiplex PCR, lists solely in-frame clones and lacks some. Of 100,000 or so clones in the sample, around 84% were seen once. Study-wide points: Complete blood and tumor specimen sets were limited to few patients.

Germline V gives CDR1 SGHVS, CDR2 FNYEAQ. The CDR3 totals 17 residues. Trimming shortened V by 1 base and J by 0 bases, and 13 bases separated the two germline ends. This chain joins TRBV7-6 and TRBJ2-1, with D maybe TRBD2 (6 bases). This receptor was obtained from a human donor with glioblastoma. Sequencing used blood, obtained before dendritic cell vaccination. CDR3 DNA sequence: TGTGCCAGCAGCTTAGAGGATCGGGGGTACTCCTACAATGAGCAGTTCTTC. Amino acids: CASSLEDRGYSYNEQFF.